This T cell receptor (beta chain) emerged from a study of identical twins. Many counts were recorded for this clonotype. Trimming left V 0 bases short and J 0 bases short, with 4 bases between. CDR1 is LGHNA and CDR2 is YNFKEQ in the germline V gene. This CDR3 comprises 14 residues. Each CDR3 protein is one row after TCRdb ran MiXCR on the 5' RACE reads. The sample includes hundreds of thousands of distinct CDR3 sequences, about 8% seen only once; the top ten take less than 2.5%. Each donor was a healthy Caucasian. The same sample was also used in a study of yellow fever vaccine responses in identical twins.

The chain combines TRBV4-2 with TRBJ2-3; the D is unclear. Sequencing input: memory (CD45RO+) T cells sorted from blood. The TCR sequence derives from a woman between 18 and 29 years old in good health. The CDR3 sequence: CASSQEWSTDTQYF. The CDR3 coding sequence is TGTGCCAGCAGCCAAGAATGGAGCACAGATACGCAGTATTTT.